The source of this TCR beta chain is a study of regulatory T cells in long-lasting Graves disease. Overall study results and limits: The analysis examined peripheral blood only and excluded thyroid tissue.

For TCR beta, libraries came from iRepertoire HTBI primers and Arm-PCR of CDR3 regions. TCRdb ran MiXCR on the multiplex PCR reads and lists one entry per CDR3 protein. The table records 400,000 to 450,000 distinct CDR3 sequences, around 22% of them present only once. Time point denoted: persistent/refractory GD, antithyroid drugs over 5 years with positive TRAb. Isolated PBMC RNA provided the starting material for the TCR library. Under American Thyroid Association guidelines, Graves' disease was diagnosed. Xi'an, China, was home to the endocrinology department that provided patients. The CDR3 spans 14 residues. V was shortened by 5 bases and J by 9 bases, with 19 bases between the two germline ends. CDR1 is LNHDA, CDR2 SQIVND, per germline (reference sequence). This clonotype was observed a few times. The target antigen is unknown.

The sample in question was peripheral blood mononuclear cells (PBMCs), obtained when the disease was refractory, from a patient treated with antithyroid drugs. The sequence came from a female donor with Graves disease. This chain uses TRBV19 with TRBJ2-5; D is perhaps TRBD2 (6 bases). DNA of the CDR3: TGTGCCAGTAGTCCAGACGGGGGAGGTAGAGCCCAGTACTTC. It codes for CASSPDGGGRAQYF.